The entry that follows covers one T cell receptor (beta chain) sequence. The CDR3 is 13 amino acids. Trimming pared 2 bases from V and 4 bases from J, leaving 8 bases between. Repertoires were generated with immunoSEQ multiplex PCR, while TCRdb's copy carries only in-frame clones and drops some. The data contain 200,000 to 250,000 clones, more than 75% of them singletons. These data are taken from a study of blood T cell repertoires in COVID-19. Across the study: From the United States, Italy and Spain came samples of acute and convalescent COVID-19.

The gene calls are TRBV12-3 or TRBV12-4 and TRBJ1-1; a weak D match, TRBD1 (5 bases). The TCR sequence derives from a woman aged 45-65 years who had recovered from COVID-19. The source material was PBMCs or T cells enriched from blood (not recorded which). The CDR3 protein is CASSLRTSTEAFF. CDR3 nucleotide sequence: TGTGCCAGCAGTTTACGGACAAGCACTGAAGCTTTCTTT.